This record concerns one T cell receptor beta chain sequence. Generated by immunoSEQ multiplex PCR, the TCRdb table keeps only in-frame clones and is missing some. The data hold tens of thousands of clones, with 90% observed a single time. CDR3 length equals 16 residues. V shed 3 bases and J shed 4 bases, with 16 bases lying between them. The germline V gene encodes CDR1 SNHLY and CDR2 FYNNEI. These data are taken from a study of OX40 agonist ivuxolimab in advanced cancers. This receptor was identified in an adult with an advanced solid tumor such as melanoma, head and neck, liver or kidney cancer. This chain connects TRBV2 to TRBJ1-5; possible D gene TRBD1, 6 bases. This material consisted of CD4+ or CD8+ T cells sorted from blood, taken in a trial of the OX40 agonist ivuxolimab. CDR3 protein: CASSERGLMKNQPQHF. The CDR3 DNA reads TGTGCCAGCAGTGAGCGGGGGCTAATGAAGAATCAGCCCCAGCATTTT.